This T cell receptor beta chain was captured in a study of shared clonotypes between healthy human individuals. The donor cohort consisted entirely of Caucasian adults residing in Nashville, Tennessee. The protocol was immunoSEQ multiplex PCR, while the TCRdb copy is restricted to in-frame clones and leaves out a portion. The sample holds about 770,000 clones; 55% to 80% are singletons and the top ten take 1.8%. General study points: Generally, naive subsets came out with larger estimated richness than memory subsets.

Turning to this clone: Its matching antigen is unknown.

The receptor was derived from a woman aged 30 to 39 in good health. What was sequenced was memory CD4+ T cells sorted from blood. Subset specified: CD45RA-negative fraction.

CDR3 region: CASRASGIETQYF. The CDR3, as DNA: TGTGCCAGCAGAGCGAGCGGGATTGAGACCCAGTACTTC. V is TRBV7-2 and J is TRBJ2-5, with 7 bases fitting TRBD2. This CDR3 has 13 amino acids. CDR1 SGHTA and CDR2 FQGNSA come from the germline V gene. V shed 6 bases, J shed 5 bases, and the junction held 6 bases outside the gene matches.